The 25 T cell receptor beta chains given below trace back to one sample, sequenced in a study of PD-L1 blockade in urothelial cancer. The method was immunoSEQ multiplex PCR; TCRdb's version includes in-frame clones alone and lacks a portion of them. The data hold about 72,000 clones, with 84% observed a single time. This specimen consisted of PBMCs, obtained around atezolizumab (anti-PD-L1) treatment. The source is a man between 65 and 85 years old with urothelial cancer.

CDR3 sequence (DNA): TGTGCCAGCAGTCAGACGGGCTACGAGCAGTACTTC. Translating gives CASSQTGYEQYF. This sequence joins TRBV5-5 and TRBJ2-7; D is unclear. The CDR3 runs to 12 residues. The germline gives CDR1 SGHKS, CDR2 YYEKEE (reference sequence). V gave up 5 bases and J gave up 3 bases, with 9 bases separating them. Variable domain in full (rest from reference TRBV5-5 and TRBJ2-7): DAGVTQSPTHLIKTRGQQVTLRCSPISGHKSVSWYQQVLGQGPQFIFQYYEKEERGRGNFPDRFSARQFPNYSSELNVNALLLGDSALYLCASSQTGYEQYFGPGTRLTVT.

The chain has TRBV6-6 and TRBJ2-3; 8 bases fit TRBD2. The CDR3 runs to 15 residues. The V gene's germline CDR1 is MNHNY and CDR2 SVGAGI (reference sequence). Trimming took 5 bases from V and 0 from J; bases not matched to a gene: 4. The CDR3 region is CASSHASGSTDTQYF. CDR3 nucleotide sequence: TGTGCCAGCAGTCACGCTAGCGGGAGCACAGATACGCAGTATTTT.

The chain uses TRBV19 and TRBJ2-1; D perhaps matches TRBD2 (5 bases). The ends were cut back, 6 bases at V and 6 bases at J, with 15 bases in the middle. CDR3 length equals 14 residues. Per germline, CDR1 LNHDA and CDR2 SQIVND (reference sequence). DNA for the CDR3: TGTGCCAGTAGCCGTTATTATGAGGGCAATGAGCAGTTCTTC. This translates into CASSRYYEGNEQFF. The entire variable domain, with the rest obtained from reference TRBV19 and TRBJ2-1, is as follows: DGGITQSPKYLFRKEGQNVTLSCEQNLNHDAMYWYRQDPGQGLRLIYYSQIVNDFQKGDIAEGYSVSREKKESFPLTVTSAQKNPTAFYLCASSRYYEGNEQFFGPGTRLTVL.

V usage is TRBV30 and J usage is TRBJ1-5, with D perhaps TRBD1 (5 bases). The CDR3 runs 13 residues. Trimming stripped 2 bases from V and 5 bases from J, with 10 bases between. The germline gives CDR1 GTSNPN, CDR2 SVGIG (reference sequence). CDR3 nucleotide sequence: TGTGCCTGGAGTCCAGGGTTGGATCAGCCCCAGCATTTT. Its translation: CAWSPGLDQPQHF.

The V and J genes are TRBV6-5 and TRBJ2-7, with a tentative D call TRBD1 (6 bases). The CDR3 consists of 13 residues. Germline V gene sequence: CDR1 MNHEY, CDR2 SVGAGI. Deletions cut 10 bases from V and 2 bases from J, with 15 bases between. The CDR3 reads CATQGPLPYEQYF. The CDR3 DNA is TGTGCCACCCAGGGGCCTTTGCCCTACGAGCAGTACTTC.

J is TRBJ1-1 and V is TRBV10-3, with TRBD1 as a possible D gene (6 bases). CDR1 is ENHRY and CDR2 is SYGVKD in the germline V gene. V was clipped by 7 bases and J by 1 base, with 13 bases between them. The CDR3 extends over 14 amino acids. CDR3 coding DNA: TGTGCCATCACCCGACAGGAAAAGAACACTGAAGCTTTCTTT. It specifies CAITRQEKNTEAFF.

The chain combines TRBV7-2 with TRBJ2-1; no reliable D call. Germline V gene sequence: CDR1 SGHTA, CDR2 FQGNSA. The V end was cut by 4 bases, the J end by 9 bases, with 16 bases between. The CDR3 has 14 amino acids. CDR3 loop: CASSSGVVGGEQFF. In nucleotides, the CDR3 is TGTGCCAGCAGCTCCGGAGTAGTCGGCGGTGAGCAGTTCTTC.

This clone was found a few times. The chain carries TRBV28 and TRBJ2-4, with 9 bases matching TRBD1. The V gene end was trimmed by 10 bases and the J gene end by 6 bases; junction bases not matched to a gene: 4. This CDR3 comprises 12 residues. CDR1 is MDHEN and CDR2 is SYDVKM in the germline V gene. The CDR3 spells CATRGQGNIQYF. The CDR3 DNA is TGTGCCACCCGGGGACAGGGAAACATTCAGTACTTC.

The CDR3 DNA reads as TGTGCCTGGAGGCCGTGGGACAGGGGAAACTATGGCTACACCTTC. Translation gives CAWRPWDRGNYGYTF. The chain couples TRBV30 to TRBJ1-2; 10 nucleotides align to TRBD1. In germline, CDR1 is GTSNPN, CDR2 SVGIG (reference sequence). The CDR3 runs 15 residues. V lost 3 bases, J lost 2 bases, and 6 bases stayed unmatched. Full variable domain (outside the CDR3, taken from reference TRBV30 and TRBJ1-2): SQTIHQWPATLVQPVGSPLSLECTVEGTSNPNLYWYRQAAGRGLQLLFYSVGIGQISSEVPQNLSASRPQDRQFILSSKKLLLSDSGFYLCAWRPWDRGNYGYTFGSGTRLTVV.

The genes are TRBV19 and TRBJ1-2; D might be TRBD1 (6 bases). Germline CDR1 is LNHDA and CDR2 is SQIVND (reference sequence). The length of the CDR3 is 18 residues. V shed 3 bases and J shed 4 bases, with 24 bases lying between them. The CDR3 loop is CASSIISGGQGRSYGYTF. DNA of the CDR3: TGTGCCAGTAGTATTATTTCGGGGGGCCAGGGGCGAAGCTATGGCTACACCTTC.

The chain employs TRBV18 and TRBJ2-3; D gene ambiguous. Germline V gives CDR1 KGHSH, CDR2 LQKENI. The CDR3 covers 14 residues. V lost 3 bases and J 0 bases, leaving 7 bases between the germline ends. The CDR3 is CASSPAISTDTQYF. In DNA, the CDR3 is TGTGCCAGCTCACCTGCTATTAGCACAGATACGCAGTATTTT. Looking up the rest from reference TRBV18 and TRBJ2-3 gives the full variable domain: NAGVMQNPRHLVRRRGQEARLRCSPMKGHSHVYWYRQLPEEGLKFMVYLQKENIIDESGMPKERFSAEFPKEGPSILRIQQVVRGDSAAYFCASSPAISTDTQYFGPGTRLTVL.

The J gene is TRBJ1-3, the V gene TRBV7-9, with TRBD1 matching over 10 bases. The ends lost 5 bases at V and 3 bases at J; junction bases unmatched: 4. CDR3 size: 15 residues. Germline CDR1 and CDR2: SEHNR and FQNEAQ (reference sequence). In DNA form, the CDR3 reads TGTGCCAGCAGCCCGGGGACAGGGGATGGAAACACCATATATTTT. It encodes CASSPGTGDGNTIYF.

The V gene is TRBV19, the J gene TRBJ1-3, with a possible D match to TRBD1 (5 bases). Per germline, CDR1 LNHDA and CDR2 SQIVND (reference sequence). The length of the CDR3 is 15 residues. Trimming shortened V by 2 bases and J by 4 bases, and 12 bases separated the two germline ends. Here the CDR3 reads CASSIQEGLGNTIYF. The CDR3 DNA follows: TGTGCCAGTAGTATACAGGAGGGGCTCGGAAACACCATATATTTT. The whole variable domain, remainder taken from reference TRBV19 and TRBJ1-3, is DGGITQSPKYLFRKEGQNVTLSCEQNLNHDAMYWYRQDPGQGLRLIYYSQIVNDFQKGDIAEGYSVSREKKESFPLTVTSAQKNPTAFYLCASSIQEGLGNTIYFGEGSWLTVV.

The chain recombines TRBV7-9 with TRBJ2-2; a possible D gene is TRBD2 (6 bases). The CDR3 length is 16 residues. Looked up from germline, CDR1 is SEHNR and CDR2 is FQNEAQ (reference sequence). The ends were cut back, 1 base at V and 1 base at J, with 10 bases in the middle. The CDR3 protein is CASSLVERVNTGELFF. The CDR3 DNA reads TGTGCCAGCAGCTTAGTAGAGCGGGTGAACACCGGGGAGCTGTTTTTT.

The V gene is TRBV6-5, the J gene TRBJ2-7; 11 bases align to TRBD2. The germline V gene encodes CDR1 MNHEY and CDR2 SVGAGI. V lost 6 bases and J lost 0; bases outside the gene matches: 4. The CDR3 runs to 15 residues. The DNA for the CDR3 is TGTGCCAGCAGCCAAACTAGCGGGAGCTCCTACGAGCAGTACTTC. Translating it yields CASSQTSGSSYEQYF.

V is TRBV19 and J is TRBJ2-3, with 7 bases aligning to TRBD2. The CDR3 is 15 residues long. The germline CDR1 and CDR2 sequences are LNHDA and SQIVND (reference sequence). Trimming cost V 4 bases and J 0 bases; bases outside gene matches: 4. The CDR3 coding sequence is TGTGCCAGTAGTACTAGCGGAACTAGCACAGATACGCAGTATTTT. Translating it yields CASSTSGTSTDTQYF.

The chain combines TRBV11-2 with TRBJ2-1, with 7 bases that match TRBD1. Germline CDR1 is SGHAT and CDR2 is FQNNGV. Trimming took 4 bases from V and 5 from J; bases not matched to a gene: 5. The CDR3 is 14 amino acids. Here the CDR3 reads CASSSRDRDNEQFF. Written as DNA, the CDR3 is TGTGCCAGCAGCTCCCGAGACAGGGACAATGAGCAGTTCTTC.

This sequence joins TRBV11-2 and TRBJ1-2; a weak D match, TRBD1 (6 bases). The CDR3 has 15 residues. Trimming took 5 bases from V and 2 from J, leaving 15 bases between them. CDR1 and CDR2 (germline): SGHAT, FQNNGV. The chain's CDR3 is CASSHGTTDNYGYTF. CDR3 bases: TGTGCCAGCAGCCACGGGACAACCGACAACTATGGCTACACCTTC.

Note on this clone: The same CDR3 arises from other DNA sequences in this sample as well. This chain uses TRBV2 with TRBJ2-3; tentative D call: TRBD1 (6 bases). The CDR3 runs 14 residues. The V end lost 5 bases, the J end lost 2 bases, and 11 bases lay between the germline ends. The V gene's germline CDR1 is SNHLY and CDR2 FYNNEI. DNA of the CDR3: TGTGCCAGCAGTTTACAGGGTACCACAGATACGCAGTATTTT. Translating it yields CASSLQGTTDTQYF.

The CDR3, as DNA: TGCGCCAGCAGCTTACCGCAGGGGGTTGGTGATGAAGCTTTCTTT. Translated: CASSLPQGVGDEAFF. V usage is TRBV5-1 and J usage is TRBJ1-1; 7 positions agree with TRBD1. The CDR3 extends over 15 amino acids. J was trimmed by 7 bases and V by 2 bases; bases with no gene match: 11. Germline V gene sequence: CDR1 SGHRS, CDR2 YFSETQ.

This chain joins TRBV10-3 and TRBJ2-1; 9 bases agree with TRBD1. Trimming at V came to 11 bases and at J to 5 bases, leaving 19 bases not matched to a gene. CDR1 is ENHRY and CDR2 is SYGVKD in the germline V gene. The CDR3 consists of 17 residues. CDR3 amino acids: CASNQPPGQGPNNEQFF. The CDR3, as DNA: TGTGCCTCAAATCAGCCCCCGGGACAGGGCCCAAACAATGAGCAGTTCTTC.

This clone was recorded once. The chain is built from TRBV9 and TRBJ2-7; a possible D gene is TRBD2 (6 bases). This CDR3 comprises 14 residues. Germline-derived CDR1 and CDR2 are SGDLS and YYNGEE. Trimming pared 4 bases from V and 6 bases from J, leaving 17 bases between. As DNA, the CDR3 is TGTGCCAGCAGCCCGCGGGTCTTGGGGGGCGAGCAGTACTTC. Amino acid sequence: CASSPRVLGGEQYF.

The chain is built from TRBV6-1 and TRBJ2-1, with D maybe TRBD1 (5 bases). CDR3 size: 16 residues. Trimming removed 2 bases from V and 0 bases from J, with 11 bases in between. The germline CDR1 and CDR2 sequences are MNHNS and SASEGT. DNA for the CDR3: TGTGCCAGCAGTGAACGACAGTTAAGCTCCTACAATGAGCAGTTCTTC. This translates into CASSERQLSSYNEQFF.

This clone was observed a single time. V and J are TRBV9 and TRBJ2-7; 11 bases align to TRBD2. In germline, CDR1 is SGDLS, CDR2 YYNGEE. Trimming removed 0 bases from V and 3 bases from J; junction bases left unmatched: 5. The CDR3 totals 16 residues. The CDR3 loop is CASSVGGLADHYEQYF. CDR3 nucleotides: TGTGCCAGCAGCGTAGGGGGACTAGCGGATCACTACGAGCAGTACTTC. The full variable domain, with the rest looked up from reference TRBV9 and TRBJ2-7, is DSGVTQTPKHLITATGQRVTLRCSPRSGDLSVYWYQQSLDQGLQFLIQYYNGEERAKGNILERFSAQQFPDLHSELNLSSLELGDSALYFCASSVGGLADHYEQYFGPGTRLTVT.

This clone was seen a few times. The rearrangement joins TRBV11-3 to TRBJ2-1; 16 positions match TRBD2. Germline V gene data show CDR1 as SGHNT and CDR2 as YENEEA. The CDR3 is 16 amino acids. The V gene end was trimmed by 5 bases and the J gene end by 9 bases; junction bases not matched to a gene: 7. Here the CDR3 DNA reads TGTGCCAGCAGCCCGGGGACTAGCGGGAGGGCCAGTGAGCAGTTCTTC. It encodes CASSPGTSGRASEQFF.